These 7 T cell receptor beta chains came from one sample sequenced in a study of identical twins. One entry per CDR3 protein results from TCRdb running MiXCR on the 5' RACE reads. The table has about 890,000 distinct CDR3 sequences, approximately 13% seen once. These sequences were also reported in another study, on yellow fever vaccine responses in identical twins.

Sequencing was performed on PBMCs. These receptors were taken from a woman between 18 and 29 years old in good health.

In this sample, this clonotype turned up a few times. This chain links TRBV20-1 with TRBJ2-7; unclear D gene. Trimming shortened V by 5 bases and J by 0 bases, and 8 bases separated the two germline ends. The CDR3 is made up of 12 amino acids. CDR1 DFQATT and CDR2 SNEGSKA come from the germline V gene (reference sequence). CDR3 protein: CSASAGSYEQYF. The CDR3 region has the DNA TGCAGTGCTTCGGCCGGCTCCTACGAGCAGTACTTC.

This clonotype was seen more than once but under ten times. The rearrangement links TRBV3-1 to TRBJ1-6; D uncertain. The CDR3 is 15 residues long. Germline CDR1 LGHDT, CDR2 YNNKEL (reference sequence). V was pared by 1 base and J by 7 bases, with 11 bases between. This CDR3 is CASSQVAGGNSPLHF. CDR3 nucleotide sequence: TGTGCCAGCAGCCAAGTGGCGGGTGGCAATTCACCCCTCCACTTT. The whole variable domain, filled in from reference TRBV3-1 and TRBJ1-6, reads DTAVSQTPKYLVTQMGNDKSIKCEQNLGHDTMYWYKQDSKKFLKIMFSYNNKELIINETVPNRFSPKSPDKAHLNLHINSLELGDSAVYFCASSQVAGGNSPLHFGNGTRLTVT.

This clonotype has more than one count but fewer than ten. The CDR3 spells CASSPSRNWETQYF. Here the CDR3 DNA reads TGTGCCAGCAGCCCATCGCGGAATTGGGAGACCCAGTACTTC. This chain links TRBV7-9 with TRBJ2-5; D not resolved. The V gene's germline CDR1 is SEHNR and CDR2 FQNEAQ (reference sequence). The CDR3 runs to 14 residues. V shed 5 bases and J shed 5 bases, with 15 bases lying between them.

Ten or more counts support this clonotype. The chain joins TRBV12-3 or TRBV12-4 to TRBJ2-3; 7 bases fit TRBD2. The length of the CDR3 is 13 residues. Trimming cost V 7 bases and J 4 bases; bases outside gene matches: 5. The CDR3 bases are TGTGCCAGCACCTTGGGGAGGGCAGATACGCAGTATTTT. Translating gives CASTLGRADTQYF.

Written as DNA, the CDR3 is TGCGCCAGCAGCTTGGCCCGGGGGACTAGCGGGATGTTGAACACCGGGGAGCTGTTTTTT. Its protein product is CASSLARGTSGMLNTGELFF. This chain connects TRBV5-1 to TRBJ2-2; 13 bases are shared with TRBD2. CDR3 length: 20 residues. The germline gives CDR1 SGHRS, CDR2 YFSETQ. V gave up 0 bases and J gave up 1 base; unmatched junction bases: 9. The whole variable domain, filled in from reference TRBV5-1 and TRBJ2-2, reads KAGVTQTPRYLIKTRGQQVTLSCSPISGHRSVSWYQQTPGQGLQFLFEYFSETQRNKGNFPGRFSGRQFSNSRSEMNVSTLELGDSALYLCASSLARGTSGMLNTGELFFGEGSRLTVL.

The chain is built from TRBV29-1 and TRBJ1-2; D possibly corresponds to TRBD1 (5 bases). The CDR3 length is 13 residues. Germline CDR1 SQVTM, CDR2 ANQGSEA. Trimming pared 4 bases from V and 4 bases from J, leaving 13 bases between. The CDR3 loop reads CSVGTPSSYGYTF. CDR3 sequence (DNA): TGCAGCGTTGGGACACCGTCCAGCTATGGCTACACCTTC. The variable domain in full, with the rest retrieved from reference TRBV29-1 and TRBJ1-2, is SAVISQKPSRDICQRGTSLTIQCQVDSQVTMMFWYRQQPGQSLTLIATANQGSEATYESGFVIDKFPISRPNLTFSTLTVSNMSPEDSSIYLCSVGTPSSYGYTFGSGTRLTVV.

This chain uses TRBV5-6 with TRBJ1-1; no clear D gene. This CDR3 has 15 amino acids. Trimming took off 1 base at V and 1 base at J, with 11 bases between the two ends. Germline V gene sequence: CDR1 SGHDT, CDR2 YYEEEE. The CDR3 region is CASSLSPGANTEAFF. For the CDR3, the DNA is TGTGCCAGCAGCTTGTCCCCCGGAGCGAACACTGAAGCTTTCTTT.